The entry that follows covers one TCR beta chain sequence. V was shortened by 0 bases and J by 3 bases, with 12 bases between the two germline ends. CDR3 length: 16 residues. From germline, CDR1 is MNHNS and CDR2 SASEGT. Sequenced by immunoSEQ multiplex PCR; TCRdb stores in-frame clones only, minus some. The repertoire holds 60,000 to 70,000 clones, roughly 98% seen once, with approximately 0.17% in the top ten. The data were taken from a study of technical replicates of blood from a handful of donors. The receptor's source is a human donor in good health. The specimen sequenced was T cells isolated from PBMCs. J is TRBJ1-5 and V is TRBV6-1; possible D gene TRBD1, 6 bases. CDR3 loop: CASSEAMGGLNQPQHF. CDR3 DNA sequence: TGTGCCAGCAGTGAAGCGATGGGGGGGCTCAATCAGCCCCAGCATTTT.